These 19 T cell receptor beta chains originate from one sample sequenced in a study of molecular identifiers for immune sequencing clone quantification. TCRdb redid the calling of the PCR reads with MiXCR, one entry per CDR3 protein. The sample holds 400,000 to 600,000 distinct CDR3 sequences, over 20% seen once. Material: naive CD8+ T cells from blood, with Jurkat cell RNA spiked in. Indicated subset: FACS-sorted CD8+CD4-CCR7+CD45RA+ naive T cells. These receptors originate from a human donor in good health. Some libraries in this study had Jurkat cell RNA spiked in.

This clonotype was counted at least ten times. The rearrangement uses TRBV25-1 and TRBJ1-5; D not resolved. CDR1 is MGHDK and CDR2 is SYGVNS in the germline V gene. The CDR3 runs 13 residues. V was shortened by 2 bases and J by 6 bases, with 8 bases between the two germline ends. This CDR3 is CASSERDSQPQHF. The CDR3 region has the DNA TGTGCCAGCAGTGAACGGGATAGTCAGCCCCAGCATTTT.

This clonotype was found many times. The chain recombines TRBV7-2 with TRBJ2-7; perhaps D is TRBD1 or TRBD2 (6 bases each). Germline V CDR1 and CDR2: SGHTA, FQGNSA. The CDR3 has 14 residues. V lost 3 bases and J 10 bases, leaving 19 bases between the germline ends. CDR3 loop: CASSFSYEGGAQYF. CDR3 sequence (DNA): TGTGCCAGCAGCTTTAGTTACGAGGGGGGAGCTCAGTACTTC. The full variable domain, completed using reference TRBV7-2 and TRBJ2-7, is GAGVSQSPSNKVTEKGKDVELRCDPISGHTALYWYRQSLGQGLEFLIYFQGNSAPDKSGLPSDRFSAERTGGSVSTLTIQRTQQEDSAVYLCASSFSYEGGAQYFGPGTRLTVT.

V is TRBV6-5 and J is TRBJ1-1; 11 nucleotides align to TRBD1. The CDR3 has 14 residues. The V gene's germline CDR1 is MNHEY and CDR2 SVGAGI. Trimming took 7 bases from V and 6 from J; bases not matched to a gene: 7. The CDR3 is CASTWGQGEPEAFF. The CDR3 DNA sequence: TGTGCCAGCACTTGGGGACAGGGGGAGCCTGAAGCTTTCTTT.

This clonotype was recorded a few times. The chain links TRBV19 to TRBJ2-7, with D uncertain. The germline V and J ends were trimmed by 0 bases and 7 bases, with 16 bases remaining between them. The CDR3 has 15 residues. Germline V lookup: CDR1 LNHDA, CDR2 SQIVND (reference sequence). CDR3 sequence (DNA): TGTGCCAGTAGTATAGATCACGGAATCCGTACGGAGCAGTACTTC. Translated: CASSIDHGIRTEQYF.

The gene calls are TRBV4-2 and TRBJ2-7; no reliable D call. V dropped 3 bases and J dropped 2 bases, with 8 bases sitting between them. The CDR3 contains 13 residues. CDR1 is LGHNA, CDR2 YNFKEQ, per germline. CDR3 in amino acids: CASSQFVAYEQYF. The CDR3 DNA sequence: TGTGCCAGCAGCCAGTTCGTGGCCTACGAGCAGTACTTC.

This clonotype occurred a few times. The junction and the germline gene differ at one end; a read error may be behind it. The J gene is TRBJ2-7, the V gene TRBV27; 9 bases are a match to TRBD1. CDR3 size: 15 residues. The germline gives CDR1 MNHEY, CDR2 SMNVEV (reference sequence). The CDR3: CASSTTGTGYYGQYF. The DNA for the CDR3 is TGTGCCAGCAGTACAACCGGGACAGGGTACTACGGGCAGTACTTC.

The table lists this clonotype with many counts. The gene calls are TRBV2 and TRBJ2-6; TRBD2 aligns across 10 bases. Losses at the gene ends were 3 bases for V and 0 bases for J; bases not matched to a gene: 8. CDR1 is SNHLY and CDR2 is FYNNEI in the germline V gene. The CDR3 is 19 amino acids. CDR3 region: CASSEEAGGPISGANVLTF. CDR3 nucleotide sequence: TGTGCCAGCAGTGAGGAAGCGGGAGGGCCCATCTCTGGGGCCAACGTCCTGACTTTC.

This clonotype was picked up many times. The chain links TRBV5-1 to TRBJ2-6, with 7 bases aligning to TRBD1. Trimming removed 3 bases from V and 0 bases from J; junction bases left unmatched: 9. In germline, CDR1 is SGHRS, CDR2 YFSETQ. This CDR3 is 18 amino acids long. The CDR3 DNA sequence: TGCGCCAGCAGCTCCCGACAGGGTTGGGCCTCTGGGGCCAACGTCCTGACTTTC. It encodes CASSSRQGWASGANVLTF.

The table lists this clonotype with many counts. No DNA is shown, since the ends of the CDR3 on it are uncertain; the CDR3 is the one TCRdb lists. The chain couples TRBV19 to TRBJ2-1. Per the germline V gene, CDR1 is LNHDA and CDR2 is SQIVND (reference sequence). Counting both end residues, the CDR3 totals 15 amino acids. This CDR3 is CASSISARPIAEQFF.

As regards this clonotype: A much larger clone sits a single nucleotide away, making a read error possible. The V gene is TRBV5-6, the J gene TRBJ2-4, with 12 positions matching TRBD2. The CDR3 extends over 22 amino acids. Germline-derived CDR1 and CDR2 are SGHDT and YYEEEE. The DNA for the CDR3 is TGTGCCAGCAGCTTATACTACCTAGCGGGAGGGCCAAAAGAGCTAGCCAAAAGCATTCAGTACTTC. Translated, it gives CASSLYYLAGGPKELAKSIQYF.

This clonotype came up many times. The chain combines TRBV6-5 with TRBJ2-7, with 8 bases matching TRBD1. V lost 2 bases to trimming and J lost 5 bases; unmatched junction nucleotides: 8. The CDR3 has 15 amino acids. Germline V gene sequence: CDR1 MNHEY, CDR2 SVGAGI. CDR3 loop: CASSYPGQGQNEQYF. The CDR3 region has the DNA TGTGCCAGCAGTTACCCAGGACAGGGTCAAAACGAGCAGTACTTC.

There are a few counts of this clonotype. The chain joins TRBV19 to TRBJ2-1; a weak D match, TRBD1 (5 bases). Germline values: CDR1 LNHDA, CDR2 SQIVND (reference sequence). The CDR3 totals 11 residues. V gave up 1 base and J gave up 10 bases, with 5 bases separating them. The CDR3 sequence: CASSIAGEQFF. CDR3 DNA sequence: TGTGCCAGTAGTATAGCAGGGGAGCAGTTCTTC. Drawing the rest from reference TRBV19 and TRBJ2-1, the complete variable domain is DGGITQSPKYLFRKEGQNVTLSCEQNLNHDAMYWYRQDPGQGLRLIYYSQIVNDFQKGDIAEGYSVSREKKESFPLTVTSAQKNPTAFYLCASSIAGEQFFGPGTRLTVL.

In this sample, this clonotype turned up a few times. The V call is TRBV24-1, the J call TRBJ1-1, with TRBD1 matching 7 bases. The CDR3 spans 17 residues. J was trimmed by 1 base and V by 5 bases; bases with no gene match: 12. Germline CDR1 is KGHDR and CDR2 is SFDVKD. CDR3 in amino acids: CATSVLLQGQGNTEAFF. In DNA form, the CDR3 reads TGTGCCACCAGTGTCCTCCTACAGGGGCAGGGGAACACTGAAGCTTTCTTT.

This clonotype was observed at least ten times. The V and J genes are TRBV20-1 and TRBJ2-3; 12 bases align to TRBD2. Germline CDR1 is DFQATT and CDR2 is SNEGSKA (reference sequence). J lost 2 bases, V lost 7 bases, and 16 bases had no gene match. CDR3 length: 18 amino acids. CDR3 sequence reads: CSVETSGGPVLLTDTQYF. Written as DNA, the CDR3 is TGCAGTGTAGAGACTAGCGGGGGACCTGTACTGCTCACAGATACGCAGTATTTT.

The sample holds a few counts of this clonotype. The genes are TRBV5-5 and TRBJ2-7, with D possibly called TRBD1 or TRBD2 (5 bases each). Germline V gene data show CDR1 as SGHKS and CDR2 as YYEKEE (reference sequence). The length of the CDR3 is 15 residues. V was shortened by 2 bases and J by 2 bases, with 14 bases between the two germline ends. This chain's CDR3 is CASSFSRDPTYEQYF. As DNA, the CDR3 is TGTGCCAGCAGCTTTTCCCGGGACCCCACCTACGAGCAGTACTTC.

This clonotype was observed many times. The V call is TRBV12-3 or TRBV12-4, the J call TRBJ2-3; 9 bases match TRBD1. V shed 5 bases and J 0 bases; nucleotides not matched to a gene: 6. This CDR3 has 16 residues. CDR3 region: CASSLTGGPSTDTQYF. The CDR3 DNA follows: TGTGCCAGCAGTCTGACAGGGGGTCCTAGCACAGATACGCAGTATTTT.

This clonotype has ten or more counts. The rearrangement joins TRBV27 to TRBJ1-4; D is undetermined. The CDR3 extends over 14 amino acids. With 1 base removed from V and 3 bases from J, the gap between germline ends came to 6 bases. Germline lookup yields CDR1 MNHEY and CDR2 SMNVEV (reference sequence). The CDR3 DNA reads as TGTGCCAGCAGTTTATTGGCTTCTAATGAAAAACTGTTTTTT. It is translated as CASSLLASNEKLFF.

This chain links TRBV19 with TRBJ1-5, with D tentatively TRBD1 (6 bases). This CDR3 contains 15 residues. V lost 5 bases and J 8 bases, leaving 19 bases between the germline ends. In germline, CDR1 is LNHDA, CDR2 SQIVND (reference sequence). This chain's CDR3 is CASSLITQGLEPQHF. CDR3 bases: TGTGCCAGTAGTTTAATTACACAGGGATTAGAGCCCCAGCATTTT.

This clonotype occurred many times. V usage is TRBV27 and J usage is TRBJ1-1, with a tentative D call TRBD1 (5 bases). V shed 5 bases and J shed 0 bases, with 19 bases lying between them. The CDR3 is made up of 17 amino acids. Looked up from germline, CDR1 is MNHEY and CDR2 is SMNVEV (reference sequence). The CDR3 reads CASSPMGTLGLNTEAFF. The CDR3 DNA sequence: TGTGCCAGCAGTCCGATGGGGACCTTGGGATTGAACACTGAAGCTTTCTTT.